This TCR beta chain appears in the sequencing data of a study of blood T cells in healthy people across ages. With a J-beta primer mix and a sample-barcoded 5' primer, a second PCR ran about 7 to 12 cycles. Researchers report that a template-switch adaptor with 12 random nucleotides tagged each cDNA molecule. Each sample provided no less than 3 million CDR3-containing paired-end reads. TCRdb reanalysed the 5' RACE reads using MiXCR and keeps one entry per CDR3 protein. Here the sample spans over 1,300,000 distinct CDR3 sequences, around 59% being singletons. This CDR3 has 17 amino acids. Looked up from germline, CDR1 is LNHNV and CDR2 is YYDKDF (reference sequence). J lost 2 bases, V lost 1 base, and 4 bases had no gene match. Study conclusions and caveats: Naive T cell percentage strongly correlated with TCR beta diversity.

Note on this clonotype: Its antigen is not known.

Ranging in age from about 6 to 100, the donors were healthy Caucasian individuals from Russia. The clonotype was recovered from a man between 18 and 35 years old in good health. This sequence joins TRBV15 and TRBJ2-6; 8 nucleotides line up with TRBD1. The specimen sequenced was blood. The DNA for the CDR3 is TGTGCCACCAGCAGAGTTTGGGACAGGACTGGGGCCAACGTCCTGACTTTC. It translates to CATSRVWDRTGANVLTF.